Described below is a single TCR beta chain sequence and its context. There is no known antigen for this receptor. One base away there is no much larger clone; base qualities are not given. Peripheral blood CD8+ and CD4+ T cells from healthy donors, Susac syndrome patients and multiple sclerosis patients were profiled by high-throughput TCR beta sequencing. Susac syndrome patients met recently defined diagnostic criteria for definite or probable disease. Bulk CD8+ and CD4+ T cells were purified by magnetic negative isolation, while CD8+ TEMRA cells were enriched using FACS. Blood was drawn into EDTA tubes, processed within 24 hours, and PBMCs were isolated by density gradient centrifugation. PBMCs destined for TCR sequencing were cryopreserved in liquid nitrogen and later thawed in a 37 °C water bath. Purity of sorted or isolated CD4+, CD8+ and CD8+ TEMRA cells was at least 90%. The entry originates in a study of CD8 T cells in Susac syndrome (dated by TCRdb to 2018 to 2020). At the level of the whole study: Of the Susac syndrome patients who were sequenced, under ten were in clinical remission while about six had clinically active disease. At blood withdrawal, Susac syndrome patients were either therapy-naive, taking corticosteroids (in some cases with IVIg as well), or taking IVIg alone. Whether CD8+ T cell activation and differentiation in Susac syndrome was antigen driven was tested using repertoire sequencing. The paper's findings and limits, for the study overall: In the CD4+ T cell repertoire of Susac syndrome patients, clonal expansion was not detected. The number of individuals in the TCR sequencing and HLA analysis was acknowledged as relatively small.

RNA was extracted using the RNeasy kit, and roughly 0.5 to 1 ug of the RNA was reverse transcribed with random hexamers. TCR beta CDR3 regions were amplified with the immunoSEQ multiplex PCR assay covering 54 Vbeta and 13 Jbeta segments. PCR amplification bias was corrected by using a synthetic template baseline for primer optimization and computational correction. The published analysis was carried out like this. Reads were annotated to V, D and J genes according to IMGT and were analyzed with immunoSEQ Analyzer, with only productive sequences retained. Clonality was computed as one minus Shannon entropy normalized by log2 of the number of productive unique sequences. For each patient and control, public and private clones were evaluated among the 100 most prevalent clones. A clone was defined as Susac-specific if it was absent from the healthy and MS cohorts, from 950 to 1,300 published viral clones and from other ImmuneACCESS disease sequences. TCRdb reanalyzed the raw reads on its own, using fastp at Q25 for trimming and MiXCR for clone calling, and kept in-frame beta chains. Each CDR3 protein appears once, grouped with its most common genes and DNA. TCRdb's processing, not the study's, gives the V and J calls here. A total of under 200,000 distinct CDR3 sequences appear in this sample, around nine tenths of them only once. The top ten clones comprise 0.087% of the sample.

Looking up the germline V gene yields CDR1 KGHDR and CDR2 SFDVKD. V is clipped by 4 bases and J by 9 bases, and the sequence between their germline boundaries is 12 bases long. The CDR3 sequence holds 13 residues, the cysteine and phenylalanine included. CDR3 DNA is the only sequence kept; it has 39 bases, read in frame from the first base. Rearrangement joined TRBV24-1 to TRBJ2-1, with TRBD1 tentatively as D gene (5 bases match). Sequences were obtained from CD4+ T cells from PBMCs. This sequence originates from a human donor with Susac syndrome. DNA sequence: TGTGCCACCAGTGACCCCGGACAAGGTGAGCAGTTCTTC. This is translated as CATSDPGQGEQFF.